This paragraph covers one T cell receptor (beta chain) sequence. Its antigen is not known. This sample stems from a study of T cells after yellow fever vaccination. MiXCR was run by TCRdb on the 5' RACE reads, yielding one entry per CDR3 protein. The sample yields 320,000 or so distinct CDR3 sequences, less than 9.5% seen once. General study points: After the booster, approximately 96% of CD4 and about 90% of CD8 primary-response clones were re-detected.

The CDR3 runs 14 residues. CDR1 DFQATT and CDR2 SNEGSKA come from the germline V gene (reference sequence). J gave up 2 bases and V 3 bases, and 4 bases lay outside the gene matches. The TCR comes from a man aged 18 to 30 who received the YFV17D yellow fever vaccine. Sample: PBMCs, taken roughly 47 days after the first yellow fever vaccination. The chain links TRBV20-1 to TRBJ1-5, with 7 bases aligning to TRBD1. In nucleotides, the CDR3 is TGCAGTGCTAGTAGACAGGGTGGCAATCAGCCCCAGCATTTT. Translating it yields CSASRQGGNQPQHF.